The T cell receptor (beta chain) described here comes from a study of cytomegalovirus exposure and HLA in healthy donors. Overall study: Out of approximately 170 million T cells, an earlier analysis found roughly 100 million unique TCR beta sequences in total.

PCR was performed using 60 Vbeta and 13 Jbeta primers. This table comes from immunoSEQ multiplex PCR, and its TCRdb copy is limited to in-frame clones, with some not included. In the table there are around 130,000 clones, approximately 80% of which are singletons. Study-level points and caveats: In a later analysis, donors in an Asian-associated ancestry cluster reportedly had fewer N-insertions in productive TCRs than the cohort mean. An observed cluster of highly shared sequence variants was recorded as a likely sequencing artifact.

Turning to this clone: Its antigen is unidentified.

CDR1 and CDR2 from the germline V gene are MNHNS and SASEGT. The ends were cut back, 7 bases at V and 1 base at J, with 15 bases in the middle. The CDR3 totals 15 residues. The sequenced material came from PBMCs. This TCR was sampled from a woman in her thirties or forties in good health and CMV-seronegative. The rearrangement links TRBV6-1 to TRBJ2-3, with a tentative D call TRBD1 (5 bases). CDR3 nucleotides: TGTGCCAGCACAATAGGACACTCCGGCACAGATACGCAGTATTTT. It encodes CASTIGHSGTDTQYF.